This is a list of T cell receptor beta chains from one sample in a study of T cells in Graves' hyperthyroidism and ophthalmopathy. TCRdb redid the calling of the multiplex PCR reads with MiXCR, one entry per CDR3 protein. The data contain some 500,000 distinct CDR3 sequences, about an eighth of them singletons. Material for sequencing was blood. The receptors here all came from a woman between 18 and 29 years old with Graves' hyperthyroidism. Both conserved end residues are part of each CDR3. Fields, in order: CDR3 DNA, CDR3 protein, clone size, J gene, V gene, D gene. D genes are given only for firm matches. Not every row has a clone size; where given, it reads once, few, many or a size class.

CDR3nt: TGTGCCAGCAGCTTAGCGCCAGGGTTGACTCAGCCCCAGCATTTT; CDR3aa: CASSLAPGLTQPQHF; abundance: few; j_gene: TRBJ1-5; v_gene: TRBV7-6; d_gene: NA
CDR3nt: TGCAGTGCTAGTCCTATAGCGGGAGTGACAGATACGCAGTATTTT; CDR3aa: CSASPIAGVTDTQYF; abundance: many; j_gene: TRBJ2-3; v_gene: TRBV20-1; d_gene: TRBD2
CDR3nt: TGTGCCAGCAGTGAACGGACAGGGGGCAAAGCTTTCTTT; CDR3aa: CASSERTGGKAFF; abundance: NA; j_gene: TRBJ1-1; v_gene: TRBV2; d_gene: TRBD1
CDR3nt: TGTGCCAGCAGCCCCAAGACTAGCGGGAGGGACCTCTCCTACAATGAGCAGTTCTTC; CDR3aa: CASSPKTSGRDLSYNEQFF; abundance: many; j_gene: TRBJ2-1; v_gene: TRBV7-3; d_gene: TRBD2
CDR3nt: TGTGCCAGCAGTTTTGGCAGGGTAGCCGGGGAGCTGTTTTTT; CDR3aa: CASSFGRVAGELFF; abundance: many; j_gene: TRBJ2-2; v_gene: TRBV27; d_gene: NA
CDR3nt: TGTGCCCGGAGGGACAGGGGGCTGCAGACCCAGTACTTC; CDR3aa: CARRDRGLQTQYF; abundance: many; j_gene: TRBJ2-5; v_gene: TRBV30; d_gene: TRBD1
CDR3nt: TGTGCCAGCAGTGAGAGGGACCGCTACAATGAGCAGTTCTTC; CDR3aa: CASSERDRYNEQFF; abundance: many; j_gene: TRBJ2-1; v_gene: TRBV2; d_gene: NA
CDR3nt: TGTGCCAGCAGCTTAGAGTCAGGAGCCTACGAGCAGTACTTC; CDR3aa: CASSLESGAYEQYF; abundance: many; j_gene: TRBJ2-7; v_gene: TRBV7-9; d_gene: NA
CDR3nt: TGTGCCAGCAGCCCATGGACAGGGGGGACAGATACGCAGTATTTT; CDR3aa: CASSPWTGGTDTQYF; abundance: few; j_gene: TRBJ2-3; v_gene: TRBV7-6; d_gene: TRBD1
CDR3nt: TGTGCCAGCAGTTTTGGAAGGACTCCAGGTGAAACCCAGTACTTC; CDR3aa: CASSFGRTPGETQYF; abundance: many; j_gene: TRBJ2-5; v_gene: TRBV12-3/TRBV12-4; d_gene: NA
CDR3nt: TGTGCCAGTAGTATGGACAGGGGACAGGATGAGCAGTTCTTC; CDR3aa: CASSMDRGQDEQFF; abundance: few; j_gene: TRBJ2-1; v_gene: TRBV19; d_gene: TRBD1
CDR3nt: TGTGCCAGCAGCGTAGGGGCGACTAATGAAAAACTGTTTTTT; CDR3aa: CASSVGATNEKLFF; abundance: many; j_gene: TRBJ1-4; v_gene: TRBV11-3; d_gene: NA
CDR3nt: TGTGCCAGCAGCTCTCGGAGGGTCCCTTCGACCCAGTACTTC; CDR3aa: CASSSRRVPSTQYF; abundance: few; j_gene: TRBJ2-5; v_gene: TRBV7-9; d_gene: NA
CDR3nt: TGCGCCAGTAACAGGGGAGGGCAAGAGACCCAGTACTTC; CDR3aa: CASNRGGQETQYF; abundance: NA; j_gene: TRBJ2-5; v_gene: TRBV5-1; d_gene: NA
CDR3nt: TGTGCCAGCAGCCATACGGGACAGGAGCTCTCTGGGGCCAACGTCCTGACTTTC; CDR3aa: CASSHTGQELSGANVLTF; abundance: once; j_gene: TRBJ2-6; v_gene: TRBV14; d_gene: TRBD1
CDR3nt: TGTGCCAGCCGGGGCGGGAGGGCCTTTGAGCAGTTCTTC; CDR3aa: CASRGGRAFEQFF; abundance: NA; j_gene: TRBJ2-1; v_gene: TRBV6-1; d_gene: TRBD2
CDR3nt: TGTGCCAGCAGGCGGGACAACTTCCTCTCTGGGGCCAACGTCCTGACTTTC; CDR3aa: CASRRDNFLSGANVLTF; abundance: NA; j_gene: TRBJ2-6; v_gene: TRBV6-1; d_gene: NA
CDR3nt: TGTGCCAGTAGTATTGGGGATCAGGCCCTCACAGATACGCAGTATTTT; CDR3aa: CASSIGDQALTDTQYF; abundance: many; j_gene: TRBJ2-3; v_gene: TRBV19; d_gene: NA
CDR3nt: TGTGCCAGTAGTAGGGGGGTGCAGAATCAGCCCCAGCATTTT; CDR3aa: CASSRGVQNQPQHF; abundance: few; j_gene: TRBJ1-5; v_gene: TRBV19; d_gene: NA
CDR3nt: TGTGCCAGCAGCTCCGGGACTAGCGGGAGGGGCGTGGAGACCCAGTACTTC; CDR3aa: CASSSGTSGRGVETQYF; abundance: many; j_gene: TRBJ2-5; v_gene: TRBV7-6; d_gene: TRBD2
CDR3nt: TGTGCCAGCAGTTTAGGGGCCTCTGGAAACACCATATATTTT; CDR3aa: CASSLGASGNTIYF; abundance: many; j_gene: TRBJ1-3; v_gene: TRBV12-3/TRBV12-4; d_gene: NA
CDR3nt: TGTGCCAGTGCCCCCGTTCCTGGGGCCAACGTCCTGACTTTC; CDR3aa: CASAPVPGANVLTF; abundance: many; j_gene: TRBJ2-6; v_gene: TRBV28; d_gene: NA
CDR3nt: TGTGCCAGCAGCGTAGAAGGGCCGGGGGCGACGGTAGGAAACACCATATATTTT; CDR3aa: CASSVEGPGATVGNTIYF; abundance: NA; j_gene: TRBJ1-3; v_gene: TRBV9; d_gene: NA
CDR3nt: TGTGCCAGCAGTTCCCGGGACACTCAACCCTACGAGCAGTACTTC; CDR3aa: CASSSRDTQPYEQYF; abundance: many; j_gene: TRBJ2-7; v_gene: TRBV7-9; d_gene: NA
CDR3nt: TGCGCCAGCAGCTTGAAAGGGACGAACACTGAAGCTTTCTTT; CDR3aa: CASSLKGTNTEAFF; abundance: many; j_gene: TRBJ1-1; v_gene: TRBV5-1; d_gene: NA
CDR3nt: TGTGCCAGCAGTATCCGCGGAGGCAATGAGCAGTTCTTC; CDR3aa: CASSIRGGNEQFF; abundance: many; j_gene: TRBJ2-1; v_gene: TRBV11-3; d_gene: NA
CDR3nt: TGTGCCAGCAGCTTAAACCCTAGTACAACCCCCAAACTGTTTTTT; CDR3aa: CASSLNPSTTPKLFF; abundance: few; j_gene: TRBJ1-4; v_gene: TRBV7-9; d_gene: NA
CDR3nt: TGTGCCAGCAGCCAAGGGAATGGCGCGGAGACCCAGTACTTC; CDR3aa: CASSQGNGAETQYF; abundance: many; j_gene: TRBJ2-5; v_gene: TRBV3-1; d_gene: NA
CDR3nt: TGTGCCAGCAGCGCATCAGGGGGAGATCAGCCCCAGCATTTT; CDR3aa: CASSASGGDQPQHF; abundance: few; j_gene: TRBJ1-5; v_gene: TRBV9; d_gene: TRBD1
CDR3nt: TGTGCCAGCAGCCAGGCGCGGGAGGGCCTCGGCAATGAGCAGTTCTTC; CDR3aa: CASSQAREGLGNEQFF; abundance: many; j_gene: TRBJ2-1; v_gene: TRBV11-1; d_gene: TRBD2
CDR3nt: TGTGCCAGCAGTAAGCGGGAGCCCACCTACAATGAGCAGTTCTTC; CDR3aa: CASSKREPTYNEQFF; abundance: many; j_gene: TRBJ2-1; v_gene: TRBV2; d_gene: TRBD2
CDR3nt: TGCAGTGCAACGGGACTAGCGGTAATATCTCGGTACCAAGAGACCCAGTACTTC; CDR3aa: CSATGLAVISRYQETQYF; abundance: NA; j_gene: TRBJ2-5; v_gene: TRBV20-1; d_gene: TRBD2
CDR3nt: TGTGCCTGGAGTCCTCTTATGGGATCGGGAGAGCAGTACTTC; CDR3aa: CAWSPLMGSGEQYF; abundance: many; j_gene: TRBJ2-7; v_gene: TRBV30; d_gene: NA
CDR3nt: TGTGCCAGCAGACGAGAAATTCTGGGGGGCAATAGTGAAGCTTTCTTT; CDR3aa: CASRREILGGNSEAFF; abundance: many; j_gene: TRBJ1-1; v_gene: TRBV2; d_gene: NA
CDR3nt: TGTGCCACCAGCGGCAGCACAGATACGCAGTATTTT; CDR3aa: CATSGSTDTQYF; abundance: many; j_gene: TRBJ2-3; v_gene: TRBV15; d_gene: NA
CDR3nt: TGTGCCATCTCCGTTAGCGGGAGGCCGCGGGATACGCAGTATTTT; CDR3aa: CAISVSGRPRDTQYF; abundance: many; j_gene: TRBJ2-3; v_gene: TRBV15; d_gene: TRBD2
CDR3nt: TGTGCCACCAGCAGAGATGGGGGGGCAGGGAATGAAAAACCGTTTTTT; CDR3aa: CATSRDGGAGNEKPFF; abundance: NA; j_gene: TRBJ1-4; v_gene: TRBV15; d_gene: NA
CDR3nt: TGCGCCAGCAGCTTGGGTACTAGCGGGAGTCGGCTGGGGCCGTTCTTC; CDR3aa: CASSLGTSGSRLGPFF; abundance: few; j_gene: TRBJ2-1; v_gene: TRBV5-1; d_gene: TRBD2
CDR3nt: TGCGCCAGCAGCCAAGACCCGGGACTAGCGGCAAATGAGCAGTTCTTC; CDR3aa: CASSQDPGLAANEQFF; abundance: few; j_gene: TRBJ2-1; v_gene: TRBV4-1; d_gene: TRBD2
CDR3nt: TGTGCCAGCAGCCCGGAGACAGGGGTCCCCCGCTATGGCTACACCTTC; CDR3aa: CASSPETGVPRYGYTF; abundance: NA; j_gene: TRBJ1-2; v_gene: TRBV11-2; d_gene: TRBD1
CDR3nt: TGTGCCAGCGGGGTAGGAGGTCAGCCCCAGCATTTT; CDR3aa: CASGVGGQPQHF; abundance: many; j_gene: TRBJ1-5; v_gene: TRBV12-3/TRBV12-4; d_gene: NA
CDR3nt: TGTGCCAGTCGACTAGCGGGAGTTCCCAATGAGCAGTTCTTC; CDR3aa: CASRLAGVPNEQFF; abundance: NA; j_gene: TRBJ2-1; v_gene: TRBV6-1; d_gene: TRBD2
CDR3nt: TGCGCCAGCGGTACAGGGAGGTACGAGGAGCTGTTTTTT; CDR3aa: CASGTGRYEELFF; abundance: NA; j_gene: TRBJ2-2; v_gene: TRBV4-1; d_gene: NA
CDR3nt: TGCAGTGCTACAGGGGTGGATAATTCACCCCTCCACTTT; CDR3aa: CSATGVDNSPLHF; abundance: few; j_gene: TRBJ1-6; v_gene: TRBV20-1; d_gene: NA
CDR3nt: TGCGCCAGCAGCTGGGGACAGGGGGCAAGCGAGCAGTACTTC; CDR3aa: CASSWGQGASEQYF; abundance: NA; j_gene: TRBJ2-7; v_gene: TRBV5-1; d_gene: TRBD1
CDR3nt: TGTGCCAGCAGCTCAAGCTCAGGGGACATTCAGTACTTC; CDR3aa: CASSSSSGDIQYF; abundance: many; j_gene: TRBJ2-4; v_gene: TRBV11-2; d_gene: NA
CDR3nt: TGTGCCAGCAGTTTCCCGGGACAGGAGCTGAGCAATCAGCCCCAGCATTTT; CDR3aa: CASSFPGQELSNQPQHF; abundance: many; j_gene: TRBJ1-5; v_gene: TRBV28; d_gene: TRBD1
CDR3nt: TGTGCCAGCAGTGCCCTAGCGGGAGAGACAGATACGCAGTATTTT; CDR3aa: CASSALAGETDTQYF; abundance: many; j_gene: TRBJ2-3; v_gene: TRBV2; d_gene: TRBD2
CDR3nt: TGCAGTGCTAGATGGCGCGGGAGGCAAGAGACCCAGTACTTC; CDR3aa: CSARWRGRQETQYF; abundance: many; j_gene: TRBJ2-5; v_gene: TRBV20-1; d_gene: TRBD2
CDR3nt: TGTGCCACCAGTGATTTGGGCAGGGACGAGCAGTTCTTC; CDR3aa: CATSDLGRDEQFF; abundance: many; j_gene: TRBJ2-1; v_gene: TRBV24-1; d_gene: NA
CDR3nt: TGTGCCAGCAGCTTAACTAGCGGGAGACTTCAAGAGACCCAGCACTTC; CDR3aa: CASSLTSGRLQETQHF; abundance: once; j_gene: TRBJ2-5; v_gene: TRBV5-5; d_gene: TRBD2
CDR3nt: TGTGCCAGCAGCTTAGCGCTAGGAACTAGCGATGAGCAGTTCTTC; CDR3aa: CASSLALGTSDEQFF; abundance: NA; j_gene: TRBJ2-1; v_gene: TRBV11-1; d_gene: TRBD2
CDR3nt: TGCAGCGTTGACGGACAGGGGGTTTGGGATGAGCAGTTCTTC; CDR3aa: CSVDGQGVWDEQFF; abundance: many; j_gene: TRBJ2-1; v_gene: TRBV29-1; d_gene: TRBD1
CDR3nt: TGCGCCAGCAGCTTTAGTAGGAATGAGCAGTTCTTC; CDR3aa: CASSFSRNEQFF; abundance: NA; j_gene: TRBJ2-1; v_gene: TRBV5-1; d_gene: NA
CDR3nt: TGCAGTGCTAGCAGGGGGGGCGGCACTGAAGCTTTCTTT; CDR3aa: CSASRGGGTEAFF; abundance: many; j_gene: TRBJ1-1; v_gene: TRBV20-1; d_gene: TRBD1
CDR3nt: TGTGCCAGTCCGACTAGCGGGCCTCCTTACAATGAGCAGTTCTTC; CDR3aa: CASPTSGPPYNEQFF; abundance: many; j_gene: TRBJ2-1; v_gene: TRBV2; d_gene: TRBD2
CDR3nt: TGCAGTGCTAGAGCGACAGGGCTTGAAGCTTTCTTT; CDR3aa: CSARATGLEAFF; abundance: many; j_gene: TRBJ1-1; v_gene: TRBV20-1; d_gene: TRBD1